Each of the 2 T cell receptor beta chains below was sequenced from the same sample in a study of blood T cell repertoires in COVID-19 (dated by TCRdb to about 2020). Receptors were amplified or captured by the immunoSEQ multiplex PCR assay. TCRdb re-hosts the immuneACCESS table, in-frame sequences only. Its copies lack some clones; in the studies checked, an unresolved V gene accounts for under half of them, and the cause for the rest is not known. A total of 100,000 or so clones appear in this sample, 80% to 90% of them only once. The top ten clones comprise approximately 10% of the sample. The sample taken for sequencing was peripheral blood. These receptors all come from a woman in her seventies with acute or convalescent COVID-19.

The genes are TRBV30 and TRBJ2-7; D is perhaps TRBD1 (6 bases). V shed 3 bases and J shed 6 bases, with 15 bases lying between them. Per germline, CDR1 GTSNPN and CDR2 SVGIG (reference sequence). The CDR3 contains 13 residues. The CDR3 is CAWRLSGTTEQYF. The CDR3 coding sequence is TGTGCCTGGAGACTTTCCGGGACAACCGAGCAGTACTTC.

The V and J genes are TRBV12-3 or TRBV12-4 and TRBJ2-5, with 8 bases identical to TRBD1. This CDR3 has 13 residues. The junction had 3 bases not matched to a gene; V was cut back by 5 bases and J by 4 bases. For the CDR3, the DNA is TGTGCCAGCAGTCGCCAGGGGGCAGAGACCCAGTACTTC. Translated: CASSRQGAETQYF.